The clone carrying this T cell receptor (beta chain) appeared a single time. The CDR3 has 14 residues. Per germline, CDR1 SGHRS and CDR2 YFSETQ. V was cut by 0 bases and J by 10 bases, with 13 bases left in between. The sample originates from a study of blood T cell repertoires in COVID-19. As for the study in general: There were acute and convalescent COVID-19 samples, and they came from the United States, Italy and Spain. T cells, B-cell-depleted T cells, or PBMCs provided the cDNA or gDNA that served as material.

Original handling: Nucleated cell number was recorded as an estimate derived from reference gene primer amplification. Repertoires were generated with immunoSEQ multiplex PCR, while TCRdb's copy carries only in-frame clones and drops some. V, J and clone size derive from that table, while D and trimming were established from the DNA sequence. The table lists some 350,000 clones, around nine tenths of them singletons, with 3% in the top ten. The sequence derives from a human donor in a cohort sampled during active COVID-19. The chain uses TRBV5-1 and TRBJ1-4; D perhaps matches TRBD1 (5 bases). Sequencing was performed on peripheral blood. CDR3 coding DNA: TGCGCCAGCAGCTTGGACAGCAGGGTCGGAAAACTGTTTTTT. Translated, it gives CASSLDSRVGKLFF.